The 21 T cell receptor beta chains given below trace back to one sample, sequenced in a study of shared clonotypes between healthy human individuals. Assay: immunoSEQ multiplex PCR; the TCRdb copy retains only in-frame clones and omits some. The data contain some 1 million clones, about 70% of them singletons. The material sequenced was memory CD4+ T cells sorted from blood. Subset meaning: CD45RA-negative fraction. Source of these receptors: a man between 18 and 29 years old in good health.

This clone was seen at least ten times. V gene TRBV7-9 combines with J gene TRBJ1-2; TRBD1 agrees at 7 bases. The J segment lost 5 bases and the V segment lost 3 bases, leaving 3 bases of the junction unmatched. Per germline, CDR1 SEHNR and CDR2 FQNEAQ (reference sequence). The CDR3 is 13 amino acids. In DNA, the CDR3 is TGTGCCAGCAGCTTGGGGACAGCGTATGGCTACACCTTC. Its translation is CASSLGTAYGYTF.

This chain links TRBV13 with TRBJ1-1; D is uncertain. CDR1 and CDR2 from the germline V gene are PRHDT and FYEKMQ (reference sequence). CDR3 size: 15 residues. With 3 bases removed from V and 1 base from J, the gap between germline ends came to 12 bases. The CDR3 here is CASSFDGRQNTEAFF. The CDR3 DNA reads TGTGCCAGCAGCTTCGATGGACGGCAGAACACTGAAGCTTTCTTT.

The rearrangement uses TRBV18 and TRBJ2-7, with D perhaps matching TRBD1 (5 bases). Trimming left V 3 bases short and J 3 bases short, with 9 bases between. The CDR3 has 13 amino acids. CDR1 and CDR2 from the germline V gene are KGHSH and LQKENI. CDR3 coding DNA: TGTGCCAGCTCACCGACAGCTTACTACGAGCAGTACTTC. Translation gives CASSPTAYYEQYF.

This clone was counted a few times. The V gene is TRBV5-1, the J gene TRBJ2-6; perhaps TRBD1 as D (6 bases). Germline V gives CDR1 SGHRS, CDR2 YFSETQ. Trimming cost V 4 bases and J 0 bases, with 11 bases left between them. There are 16 residues in the CDR3. The DNA for the CDR3 is TGCGCCAGCAGCCCCGGACAGAACTCTGGGGCCAACGTCCTGACTTTC. Amino acid sequence: CASSPGQNSGANVLTF.

This clone was recorded at least ten times. The chain carries TRBV7-9 and TRBJ2-3; D is possibly TRBD1 (5 bases). The CDR3 runs 13 residues. The V end was cut by 5 bases, the J end by 2 bases, with 8 bases between. Looked up from germline, CDR1 is SEHNR and CDR2 is FQNEAQ (reference sequence). The CDR3 bases are TGTGCCAGCAGCCGACAGCCCACAGATACGCAGTATTTT. Its translation is CASSRQPTDTQYF.

The rearrangement joins TRBV7-8 to TRBJ1-2, with TRBD1 matching over 8 bases. The CDR3 consists of 15 residues. Germline lookup yields CDR1 SGHVS and CDR2 FQNEAQ. V dropped 5 bases and J dropped 1; count of bases not matched to a gene: 6. The CDR3 DNA is TGTGCCAGCAGCCTAACAGGGGGGCATAACTATGGCTACACCTTC. Protein: CASSLTGGHNYGYTF.

The gene calls are TRBV28 and TRBJ1-2, with D possibly matching TRBD1 (5 bases). Germline CDR1 is MDHEN and CDR2 is SYDVKM. Trimming cost V 3 bases and J 8 bases, with 10 bases left between them. This CDR3 has 12 residues. CDR3 coding DNA: TGTGCCAGCAGTTTTAAGGGGTACGGCTACACCTTC. This sequence encodes CASSFKGYGYTF.

V gene TRBV7-8 combines with J gene TRBJ2-6; 7 bases map to TRBD1. Looked up from germline, CDR1 is SGHVS and CDR2 is FQNEAQ. The V segment lost 3 bases and the J segment 1 base; nucleotides outside the gene matches: 3. The CDR3 runs to 16 residues. CDR3 sequence (DNA): TGTGCCAGCAGCTTCCCGACAGGGTCTGGGGCCAACGTCCTGACTTTC. Amino acid sequence: CASSFPTGSGANVLTF.

This chain connects TRBV6-1 to TRBJ2-1, with TRBD2 identical over 10 bases. Losses at the gene ends were 7 bases for V and 9 bases for J; bases not matched to a gene: 12. Germline CDR1 and CDR2: MNHNS and SASEGT. The CDR3 is 15 residues long. This chain's CDR3 is CASTRAAGGPLEQFF. CDR3 sequence (DNA): TGTGCCAGCACCCGGGCAGCGGGGGGGCCGCTTGAGCAGTTCTTC.

This chain links TRBV7-3 with TRBJ1-5; D uncertain. Germline V gene data show CDR1 as SGHTA and CDR2 as FQGTGA. The CDR3 sequence is 18 residues long. V was cut by 0 bases and J by 6 bases, with 21 bases left in between. CDR3 sequence reads: CASSLTEGGGPTCQPQHF. CDR3 DNA sequence: TGTGCCAGCAGCTTAACCGAAGGAGGAGGGCCTACATGTCAGCCCCAGCATTTT.

In its sample, this clone was seen a few times. The chain combines TRBV6-6 with TRBJ1-1; 7 bases align to TRBD1. Trimming took 8 bases from V and 2 from J; bases not matched to a gene: 5. From germline, CDR1 is MNHNY and CDR2 SVGAGI (reference sequence). CDR3 length: 13 residues. The CDR3 loop reads CASVTGVNTEAFF. The CDR3 nucleotides are TGTGCCAGCGTAACAGGGGTTAACACTGAAGCTTTCTTT.

This chain uses TRBV5-1 with TRBJ2-5; 9 bases align to TRBD1. The CDR3 covers 15 residues. The trim removed 4 bases at V and 1 base at J, leaving 5 bases unmatched. In germline, CDR1 is SGHRS, CDR2 YFSETQ. The CDR3 here is CASSRTGGGQETQYF. DNA for the CDR3: TGCGCCAGCAGCCGCACAGGGGGCGGCCAAGAGACCCAGTACTTC.

This clone was seen a handful of times. The chain couples TRBV19 to TRBJ1-2, with 9 bases lining up with TRBD1. This CDR3 has 15 residues. The germline V gene has CDR1 LNHDA and CDR2 SQIVND (reference sequence). Trimming cost V 1 base and J 8 bases; bases outside gene matches: 8. The CDR3 here is CASSIADRGLVGYTF. DNA of the CDR3: TGTGCCAGTAGTATAGCTGACAGGGGGTTAGTCGGCTACACCTTC.

This clone was counted ten times or more. The genes are TRBV7-2 and TRBJ2-5, with D perhaps TRBD2 (5 bases). V lost 9 bases and J lost 2, with 10 bases in between. The CDR3 spans 12 residues. From germline, CDR1 is SGHTA and CDR2 FQGNSA. DNA for the CDR3: TGTGCCAGGGTTGGCGGGCAAGAGACCCAGTACTTC. It translates to CARVGGQETQYF.

This rearrangement joins TRBV5-4 to TRBJ2-7; a weak D match, TRBD1 (6 bases). The germline gives CDR1 SGHNT, CDR2 YYREEE (reference sequence). The CDR3 is made up of 13 amino acids. V lost 4 bases and J lost 6, with 14 bases in between. This CDR3 reads CASSQDRGGEQYF. The CDR3 DNA reads TGTGCCAGCAGCCAGGACAGAGGGGGCGAGCAGTACTTC.

With respect to this clone: The sample contains more than one DNA sequence encoding this CDR3. This chain links TRBV19 with TRBJ2-5, with D possibly being TRBD1 (5 bases). V lost 0 bases and J 3 bases, leaving 8 bases between the germline ends. Germline V gene lookup returns CDR1 LNHDA and CDR2 SQIVND (reference sequence). This CDR3 region has 14 residues. CDR3 nucleotide sequence: TGTGCCAGTAGTATAGAGTCAGGGAAAGAGACCCAGTACTTC. Translated: CASSIESGKETQYF. Full variable domain (missing parts from reference TRBV19 and TRBJ2-5): DGGITQSPKYLFRKEGQNVTLSCEQNLNHDAMYWYRQDPGQGLRLIYYSQIVNDFQKGDIAEGYSVSREKKESFPLTVTSAQKNPTAFYLCASSIESGKETQYFGPGTRLLVL.

This clone was counted only a few times. This chain links TRBV4-1 with TRBJ1-4; 7 bases match TRBD1. This CDR3 is 14 amino acids long. V trimming: 4 bases; J trimming: 5 bases; junction bases outside the gene matches: 4. Germline V gives CDR1 MGHRA, CDR2 YSYEKL. The CDR3 region is CASSPGQLNEKLFF. CDR3 nucleotides: TGCGCCAGCAGCCCGGGACAGCTAAATGAAAAACTGTTTTTT.

The rearrangement joins TRBV6-5 to TRBJ1-5; 7 nucleotides match TRBD1. Germline-derived CDR1 and CDR2 are MNHEY and SVGAGI. V lost 0 bases to trimming and J lost 5 bases; unmatched junction nucleotides: 4. The CDR3 is 15 residues long. The CDR3, as DNA: TGTGCCAGCAGTTACTCGTCAGGGGGTCATCAGCCCCAGCATTTT. Its protein is CASSYSSGGHQPQHF.

V is TRBV27 and J is TRBJ2-1; tentatively, D is TRBD2 (5 bases). Germline CDR1 MNHEY, CDR2 SMNVEV (reference sequence). The V end lost 5 bases, the J end lost 9 bases, and 20 bases lay between the germline ends. The CDR3 loop spans 15 amino acids. CDR3 DNA: TGTGCCAGCAGTACGACGAGGGTTGGTTCTTTTGAGCAGTTCTTC. Translating gives CASSTTRVGSFEQFF.

This clone was seen only once. V is TRBV6-5 and J is TRBJ2-5; TRBD2 matches 9 bases. The V gene end was trimmed by 2 bases and the J gene end by 2 bases; junction bases not matched to a gene: 6. This CDR3 has 16 amino acids. Germline V gene sequence: CDR1 MNHEY, CDR2 SVGAGI. The CDR3 protein is CASSYGSGSKQETQYF. The CDR3 DNA follows: TGTGCCAGCAGTTACGGTAGCGGGAGTAAACAAGAGACCCAGTACTTC.

This chain connects TRBV2 to TRBJ1-2, with D unclear. This CDR3 contains 14 residues. The germline V and J ends were trimmed by 6 bases and 8 bases, with 19 bases remaining between them. Germline V gene sequence: CDR1 SNHLY, CDR2 FYNNEI. The CDR3, as DNA: TGTGCCAGCAGCCCAGATCCCATGAATGGGGGCTACACCTTC. Protein sequence: CASSPDPMNGGYTF.